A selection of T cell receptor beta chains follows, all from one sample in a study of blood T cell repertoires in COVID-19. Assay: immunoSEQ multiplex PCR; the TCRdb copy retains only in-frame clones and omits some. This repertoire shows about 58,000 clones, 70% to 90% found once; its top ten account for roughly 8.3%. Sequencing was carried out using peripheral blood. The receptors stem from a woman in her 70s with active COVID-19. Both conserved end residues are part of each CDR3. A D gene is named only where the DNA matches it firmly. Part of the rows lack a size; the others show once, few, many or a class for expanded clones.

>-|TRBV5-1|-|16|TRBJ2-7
CASSLWSLALTYEQYF
TGCGCCAGCAGCTTATGGTCCCTAGCGCTCACCTACGAGCAGTACTTC
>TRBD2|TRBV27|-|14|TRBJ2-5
CASRLAGAQETQYF
TGTGCCAGCAGACTAGCGGGGGCTCAAGAGACCCAGTACTTC
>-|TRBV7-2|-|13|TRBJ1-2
CASGADRHYGYTF
TGTGCCAGCGGGGCGGACAGACACTATGGCTACACCTTC
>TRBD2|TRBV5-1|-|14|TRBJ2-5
CASRIAGGEETQYF
TGCGCCAGCCGGATAGCGGGAGGAGAAGAGACCCAGTACTTC
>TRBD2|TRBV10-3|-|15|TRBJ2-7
CAIGKGLADSYEQYF
TGTGCCATCGGAAAAGGACTAGCGGACTCCTACGAGCAGTACTTC
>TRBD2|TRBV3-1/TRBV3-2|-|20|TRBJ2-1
CASSQSPYYIVAGGSNEQFF
TGTGCCAGCAGCCAATCCCCATACTATATTGTAGCGGGAGGATCGAATGAGCAGTTCTTC
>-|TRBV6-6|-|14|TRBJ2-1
CASSQTRGVNEQFF
TGTGCCAGCAGCCAGACTAGAGGGGTCAATGAGCAGTTCTTC
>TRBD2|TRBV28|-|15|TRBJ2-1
CASSTGTSGSGEQFF
TGTGCCAGCAGTACCGGGACTAGCGGGAGCGGTGAGCAGTTCTTC
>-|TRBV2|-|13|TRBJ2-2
CASTRQLAGELFF
TGTGCCAGCACCAGGCAGCTCGCCGGGGAGCTGTTTTTT
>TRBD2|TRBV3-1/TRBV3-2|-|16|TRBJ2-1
CASSQLAGVGKGEQFF
TGTGCCAGCAGCCAATTAGCGGGAGTAGGCAAGGGTGAGCAGTTCTTC
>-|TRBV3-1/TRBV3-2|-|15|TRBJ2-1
CASSQALASANEQFF
TGTGCCAGCAGCCAAGCCCTAGCGTCTGCAAATGAGCAGTTCTTC
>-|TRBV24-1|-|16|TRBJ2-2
CATSEKGLPNTGELFF
TGTGCCACCAGTGAAAAGGGACTCCCCAACACCGGGGAGCTGTTTTTT
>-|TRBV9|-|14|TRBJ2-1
CASSLSSSYNEQFF
TGTGCCAGCAGCTTATCGAGCTCCTACAATGAGCAGTTCTTC
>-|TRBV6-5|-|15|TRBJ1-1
CASSSRALLNTEAFF
TGTGCCAGCAGCTCCAGGGCCCTATTGAACACTGAAGCTTTCTTT
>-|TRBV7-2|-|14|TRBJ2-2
CASSLYWNTGELFF
TGTGCCAGCAGCTTATATTGGAACACCGGGGAGCTGTTTTTT
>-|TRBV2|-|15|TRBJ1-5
CASTMGGGGNQPQHF
TGTGCCAGCACTATGGGGGGAGGTGGCAATCAGCCCCAGCATTTT
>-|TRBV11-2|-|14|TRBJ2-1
CASSLVTTKNEQFF
TGTGCCAGCAGCTTAGTGACAACCAAAAATGAGCAGTTCTTC
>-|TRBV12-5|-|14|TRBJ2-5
CASGLGSGLLAQYF
TGTGCTAGTGGTTTGGGAAGCGGGCTTTTGGCCCAGTACTTC
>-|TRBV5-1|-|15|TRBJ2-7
CASSLGAGTSYEQYF
TGCGCCAGCAGCTTGGGAGCGGGCACATCCTACGAGCAGTACTTC
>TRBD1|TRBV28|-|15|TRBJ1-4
CASSQHGTANEKLFF
TGTGCCAGCAGCCAACACGGGACAGCTAATGAAAAACTGTTTTTT
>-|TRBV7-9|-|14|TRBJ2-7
CASSLVTGSYEQYF
TGTGCCAGCAGCTTAGTTACGGGCTCCTACGAGCAGTACTTC
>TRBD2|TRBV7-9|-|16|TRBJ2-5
CASSGEREGRQETQYF
TGTGCCAGCAGCGGGGAGCGGGAGGGCCGGCAAGAGACCCAGTACTTC
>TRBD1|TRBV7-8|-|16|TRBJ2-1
CASSQRQGASYNEQFF
TGTGCCAGCAGCCAGCGACAGGGGGCGTCTTACAATGAGCAGTTCTTC
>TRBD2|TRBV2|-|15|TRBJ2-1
CASLRGTSLGYEQFF
TGTGCCAGCCTGCGAGGGACTAGCCTTGGCTATGAGCAGTTCTTC
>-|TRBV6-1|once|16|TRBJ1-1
CASSEASGRGSSEAFF
TGTGCCAGCAGTGAAGCGTCGGGCAGGGGCTCGAGTGAAGCTTTCTTT
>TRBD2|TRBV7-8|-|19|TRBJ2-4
CASSLGGLRGGLAKNIQYF
TGTGCCAGCAGCCTCGGTGGTCTCCGGGGGGGGTTGGCCAAAAACATTCAGTACTTC
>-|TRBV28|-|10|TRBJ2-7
CASSARWQYF
TGTGCCAGCAGCGCCCGGTGGCAGTACTTC
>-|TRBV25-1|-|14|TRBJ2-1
CASSEYGSANEQFF
TGTGCCAGCAGTGAATATGGGAGCGCCAATGAGCAGTTCTTC
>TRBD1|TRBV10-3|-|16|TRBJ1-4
CAISDRRTGTNEKLFF
TGTGCCATCAGTGACCGCCGGACAGGGACTAATGAAAAACTGTTTTTT
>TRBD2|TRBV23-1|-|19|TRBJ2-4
CASSWSGVRELRGKNIQYF
TGCGCCAGCAGTTGGTCAGGCGTGCGGGAGCTACGTGGCAAAAACATTCAGTACTTC
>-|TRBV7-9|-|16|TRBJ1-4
CASSYSIGATNEKLFF
TGTGCCAGCAGCTATTCGATCGGTGCAACTAATGAAAAACTGTTTTTT
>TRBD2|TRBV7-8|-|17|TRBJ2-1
CASSLGPASGSINEQFF
TGTGCCAGCAGCTTAGGCCCCGCTAGCGGGAGTATCAATGAGCAGTTCTTC
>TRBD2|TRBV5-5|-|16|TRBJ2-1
CASSFTGTSGINEQFF
TGTGCCAGCAGCTTTACCGGGACTAGCGGGATCAATGAGCAGTTCTTC
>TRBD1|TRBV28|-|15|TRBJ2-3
CASLRPGQGTYTQYF
TGTGCCAGCTTAAGACCGGGACAGGGAACCTATACGCAGTATTTT
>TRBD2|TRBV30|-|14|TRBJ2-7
CAWSVASGSYEQYF
TGTGCCTGGAGTGTGGCTAGCGGGAGTTACGAGCAGTACTTC
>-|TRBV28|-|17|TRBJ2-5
CASSLGFSAMAGETQYF
TGTGCCAGCAGTTTAGGTTTTTCGGCAATGGCAGGGGAGACCCAGTACTTC
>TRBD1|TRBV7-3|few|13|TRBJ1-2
CASSRGQDYGYTF
TGTGCCAGCAGCCGAGGACAGGACTATGGCTACACCTTC
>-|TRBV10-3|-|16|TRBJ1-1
CAISSAGGGENTEAFF
TGTGCCATCAGTTCCGCCGGGGGGGGCGAGAACACTGAAGCTTTCTTT